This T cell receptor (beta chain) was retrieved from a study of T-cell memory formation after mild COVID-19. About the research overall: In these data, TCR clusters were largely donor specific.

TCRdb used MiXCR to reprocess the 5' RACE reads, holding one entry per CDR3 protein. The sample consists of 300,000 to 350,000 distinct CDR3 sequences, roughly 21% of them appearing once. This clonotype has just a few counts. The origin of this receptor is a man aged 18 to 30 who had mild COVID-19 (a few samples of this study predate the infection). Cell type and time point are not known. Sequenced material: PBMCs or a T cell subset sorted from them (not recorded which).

The CDR3 is CASSERAGARITDTQYF. The CDR3 DNA follows: TGTGCCAGCAGTGAACGGGCGGGAGCCCGGATCACAGATACGCAGTATTTT. The V gene is TRBV6-1, the J gene TRBJ2-3; TRBD2 matches 7 bases. In germline, CDR1 is MNHNS, CDR2 SASEGT. V shed 2 bases, J shed 2 bases, and the junction held 10 bases outside the gene matches. This CDR3 is 17 amino acids long.